The rows below give T cell receptor beta chains drawn from one sample of a study of T cell responses to AZD1222 COVID-19 vaccine. Using immunoSEQ multiplex PCR, the repertoire was profiled, and TCRdb retains in-frame clones only, with some absent. The sample lists some 130,000 clones; just under 95% were seen once. Sequenced material: peripheral blood, taken 28 days after the second AZD1222 dose. Receptors originate from an adult who received the AZD1222 COVID-19 vaccine. The CDR3 runs from the conserved cysteine through the conserved F or W. The order of the fields is clone size, D gene, V gene, J gene, CDR3 DNA, CDR3 protein. A D gene is named only where the DNA matches it firmly. Size tells how often a clone was seen (once, few, many) or the class of an expanded clone, and some rows leave it out.

>NA|NA|TRBV12-3/TRBV12-4|TRBJ1-1
TGTGCCAGCAGCCAGAGGGCTGAAGCTTTCTTT
CASSQRAEAFF
>NA|NA|TRBV18|TRBJ2-7
TGTGCCAGCTCCCAGGGAATGTTCTACGAGCAGTACTTC
CASSQGMFYEQYF
>NA|TRBD2|TRBV9|TRBJ2-2
TGTGCCAGCAGCGTAGACTCGTCGTTGGCGGGGGGCAGCGGGGAGCTGTTTTTT
CASSVDSSLAGGSGELFF
>NA|NA|TRBV27|TRBJ1-5
TGTGCCAGCAGGCCCCGTAGCGAAGGCCAGCCCCAGCATTTT
CASRPRSEGQPQHF
>NA|NA|TRBV6-5|TRBJ1-1
TGTGCCAGCAGACCGACAGGGAACACTGAAGCTTTCTTT
CASRPTGNTEAFF
>NA|NA|TRBV24-1|TRBJ2-2
TGTGCCACCAGTGATTCGCAGGGGTCTATCACCGGGGAGCTGTTTTTT
CATSDSQGSITGELFF
>NA|NA|TRBV7-3|TRBJ2-7
TGTGCCAGCAGCTTAGGACCCCAGGACTACGAGCAGTACTTC
CASSLGPQDYEQYF
>NA|NA|TRBV2|TRBJ2-3
TGTGCCAGCTCCCGACTTGCCACAGATACGCAGTATTTT
CASSRLATDTQYF
>NA|TRBD2|TRBV6-5|TRBJ2-1
TGTGCCAGCGACGGGACTAGCGGGAGCAATGAGCAGTTCTTC
CASDGTSGSNEQFF
>NA|NA|TRBV7-6|TRBJ1-1
TGTGCCACCGTAGGGCCGGGGACTGAAGCTTTCTTT
CATVGPGTEAFF
>NA|TRBD2|TRBV14|TRBJ2-1
TGTGCCAGCAGCCAAGATTTCTGGGCAAGCGGGAGAGCAAATGAGCAGTTCTTC
CASSQDFWASGRANEQFF
>NA|TRBD2|TRBV19|TRBJ2-3
TGTGCCAGTAGCCGCACTAGCGGGAGGGCCGATACGCAGTATTTT
CASSRTSGRADTQYF
>once|TRBD2|TRBV11-2|TRBJ2-7
TGTGCCAGCAGCCCGACGGGGGGTAGCGGAAGCTCCTACGAGCAGTACTTC
CASSPTGGSGSSYEQYF
>NA|TRBD2|TRBV11-3|TRBJ2-5
TGTGCCAGCAGCTTAAGGACTAGCGGGGGACAAGAGACCCAGTACTTC
CASSLRTSGGQETQYF
>NA|TRBD2|TRBV20-1|TRBJ2-1
TGCAGTGCTAGTCGTAGCGGGGGTTACAATGAGCAGTTCTTC
CSASRSGGYNEQFF
>NA|TRBD1|TRBV23-1|TRBJ2-2
TGCGCCAGCAGTCTCACAGGACAGGGGAGGGGGGAGCTGTTTTTT
CASSLTGQGRGELFF
>once|NA|TRBV19|TRBJ1-1
TGTGCCAGTATGAGGGGCACAGCGAACACTGAAGCTTTCTTT
CASMRGTANTEAFF
>NA|NA|TRBV28|TRBJ1-3
TGTGCCAGCAGCCTCTGGGCAGAGGGGTATGGAAACACCATATATTTT
CASSLWAEGYGNTIYF
>NA|NA|TRBV7-9|TRBJ2-7
TGTGCCAGCAGCTTCGGCGGGGCGGCGTACGAGCAGTACTTC
CASSFGGAAYEQYF
>NA|NA|TRBV4-3|TRBJ1-1
TGCGCCAGCAGCCAGGGGCTGGACTATTCGGCTGGTGAAGCTTTCTTT
CASSQGLDYSAGEAFF
>NA|NA|TRBV28|TRBJ1-5
TGTGCCAGCAGTTTAGAGGCCCTCCGCCAAAATCAGCCCCAGCATTTT
CASSLEALRQNQPQHF
>NA|TRBD1|TRBV30|TRBJ2-3
TGTGCCTGGAGTAACAGGGGGCCAGATACGCAGTATTTT
CAWSNRGPDTQYF
>NA|NA|TRBV28|TRBJ2-3
TGTGCCAGCAGTTTCAGGGATACGCAGTATTTT
CASSFRDTQYF
>NA|NA|TRBV29-1|TRBJ2-1
TGCAGCGTTGAGTGGGTCGGAGAGCAGTTCTTC
CSVEWVGEQFF
>NA|NA|TRBV12-5|TRBJ1-3
TGTGCTAGTGGTTTATCCGGGTACGGAAACACCATATATTTT
CASGLSGYGNTIYF
>NA|NA|TRBV18|TRBJ2-7
TGTGCCAGCTCGCCCAACAGTAATCCCCGCTACGAGCAGTACTTC
CASSPNSNPRYEQYF
>NA|NA|TRBV19|TRBJ1-4
TGTGCCAGTAGTCTGGACACCGGGACTAATGAAAAACTGTTTTTT
CASSLDTGTNEKLFF
>NA|TRBD1|TRBV14|TRBJ2-3
TGTGCCAGCAGCCAAAGATGGGGACAGGGCACAGATACGCAGTATTTT
CASSQRWGQGTDTQYF
>NA|NA|TRBV6-1|TRBJ1-3
TGTGCCAGCAGTGAAGCGCATTACAGACAAACTGGAAACACCATATATTTT
CASSEAHYRQTGNTIYF
>NA|TRBD1|TRBV9|TRBJ1-1
TGTGCCAGCAGCACGGGACAGATGAACACTGAAGCTTTCTTT
CASSTGQMNTEAFF
>NA|TRBD2|TRBV5-1|TRBJ2-1
TGCGCCAGCAGCGGGGGACTAGCGGGAGGGCGATACAATGAGCAGTTCTTC
CASSGGLAGGRYNEQFF
>NA|TRBD1|TRBV11-2|TRBJ2-3
TGTGCCAGCAGCTCGACAGGGGGCAGCGTGACAGATACGCAGTATTTT
CASSSTGGSVTDTQYF
>NA|TRBD2|TRBV24-1|TRBJ2-1
TGTGCCACCAGTGAACCCGAGCGGGATAAGCAGTTCTTC
CATSEPERDKQFF
>NA|NA|TRBV9|TRBJ1-6
TGTGCCAGCAGCGTAGTAGGGGGGGTTAATTCACCCCTCCACTTT
CASSVVGGVNSPLHF
>once|NA|TRBV7-9|TRBJ1-1
TGTGCCAGCAGCTTATTTCCTGTTTGGGTGAACACTGAAGCTTTCTTT
CASSLFPVWVNTEAFF
>once|NA|TRBV6-5|TRBJ1-3
TGTGCCAGCTCCGGGGGGGGTGGAAACACCATATATTTT
CASSGGGGNTIYF
>NA|NA|TRBV6-5|TRBJ1-1
TGTGCCAGCAGTTACCGGACGGGGAACACTGAAGCTTTCTTT
CASSYRTGNTEAFF
>NA|TRBD1|TRBV10-3|TRBJ2-5
TGTGCCATCAGTGAGGGGGACAGGGGTAGAGGAGAGACCCAGTACTTC
CAISEGDRGRGETQYF
>NA|TRBD2|TRBV27|TRBJ2-3
TGTGCCAGCAGTTTACTCCTAGCGGGAGGATCAACAGATACGCAGTATTTT
CASSLLLAGGSTDTQYF
>NA|TRBD1|TRBV3-1/TRBV3-2|TRBJ2-7
TGTGCCAGCAGCCAGGGATCCTTCACAGGGGCCTACGAGCAGTACTTC
CASSQGSFTGAYEQYF
>NA|NA|TRBV14|TRBJ1-6
TGTGCCAGCAGCCAATCCAATTCACCCCTCCACTTT
CASSQSNSPLHF
>NA|TRBD1|TRBV19|TRBJ1-4
TGTGCCAGTAGTGGGACAGTCGTTAATGAAAAACTGTTTTTT
CASSGTVVNEKLFF
>NA|TRBD1|TRBV6-6|TRBJ1-5
TGTGCCAGCAGGAGCAGGGGGGTCCAGGGTCAGCCCCAGCATTTT
CASRSRGVQGQPQHF
>NA|NA|TRBV6-5|TRBJ2-1
TGTGCCAGCAGTTACCGGAGGGCCGGGGATGAGCAGTTCTTC
CASSYRRAGDEQFF
>NA|NA|TRBV5-1|TRBJ1-1
TGCGCCAGCATGGCGAGAGCGAACACTGAAGCTTTCTTT
CASMARANTEAFF
>NA|NA|TRBV5-5|TRBJ2-1
TGTGCCAGCAGCTTTGAGAACAATGAGCAGTTCTTC
CASSFENNEQFF
>NA|NA|TRBV6-2/TRBV6-3|TRBJ1-2
TGTGCCAGCAGTTACCCGTTTGGAACAGAGTCAAGAAGCTACACCTTC
CASSYPFGTESRSYTF
>once|TRBD1|TRBV27|TRBJ2-7
TGTGCCAGCAGTTACGCCGGGACAGGACACTACGAGCAGTACTTC
CASSYAGTGHYEQYF
>NA|TRBD2|TRBV5-1|TRBJ2-1
TGCGCCAGCAGCGCCGGACTAGCGGGAGCCGCCTCCTACAATGAGCAGTTCTTC
CASSAGLAGAASYNEQFF
>NA|NA|TRBV6-5|TRBJ2-2
TGTGCCAGCGATCGGCCCCTCAGGGACACCGGGGAGCTGTTTTTT
CASDRPLRDTGELFF
>NA|NA|TRBV21-1|TRBJ2-1
TGTGCCAGCAGGGGGGGAACAGGGGATGATGAGCAGTTCTTC
CASRGGTGDDEQFF
>NA|TRBD2|TRBV27|TRBJ2-1
TGTGCCAGCAGTCTGCGGACTAGCCATGAGCAGTTCTTC
CASSLRTSHEQFF
>NA|NA|TRBV24-1|TRBJ1-5
TGTGCCACCAGTGATGGGAATCAGCCCCAGCATTTT
CATSDGNQPQHF
>NA|NA|TRBV7-9|TRBJ1-4
TGTGCCAGCAGCTTAGCACAGTCAAGTAGTAATGAAAAACTGTTTTTT
CASSLAQSSSNEKLFF
>NA|NA|TRBV18|TRBJ1-1
TGTGCCAGCTCACCTGAACAGGACCTGAACACTGAAGCTTTCTTT
CASSPEQDLNTEAFF
>NA|TRBD1|TRBV5-6|TRBJ2-7
TGTGCCAGCAGCAGGACAGGGGGCTCCTACGAGCAGTACTTC
CASSRTGGSYEQYF
>NA|NA|TRBV5-1|TRBJ1-1
TGCGCCAGCAGCTTAGGGATCTCCGGCACTGAAGCTTTCTTT
CASSLGISGTEAFF
>few|NA|TRBV7-2|TRBJ1-6
TGTGCCAGCAGCTTAAACGGATTCGATTCACCCCTCCACTTT
CASSLNGFDSPLHF
>NA|NA|TRBV7-3|TRBJ2-5
TGTGCCAGCAGCTTACAGGGGGGAGGCCTAGAGACCCAGTACTTC
CASSLQGGGLETQYF